The T cell receptor (beta chain) described here comes from a study of blood T cell repertoires in COVID-19. Study in general: The origin of the acute and convalescent COVID-19 samples was the United States, Italy and Spain. T cells, B-cell-depleted T cells, or PBMCs supplied cDNA or gDNA.

As processed by the authors: Nucleated cell number was recorded as an estimate derived from reference gene primer amplification. Sequencing used immunoSEQ multiplex PCR; TCRdb keeps in-frame clones, though not all of them. The D gene and trimming were derived from the DNA, and the V and J assignments and clone size from that table. The sample holds approximately 80,000 clones; around 69% are singletons and the top ten take 16%. The CDR3 spans 15 residues. V shed 6 bases and J 3 bases; nucleotides not matched to a gene: 12. The germline V gene encodes CDR1 SGHRS and CDR2 YFSETQ. Sequencing used peripheral blood. This receptor was taken from a man between 70 and 80 years old with active or convalescent COVID-19. The rearrangement joins TRBV5-1 to TRBJ2-7; TRBD1 matches 7 bases. The CDR3 DNA reads as TGCGCCAGCAACGACAGGACCTCAGGGGGCTACGAGCAGTACTTC. It encodes CASNDRTSGGYEQYF.